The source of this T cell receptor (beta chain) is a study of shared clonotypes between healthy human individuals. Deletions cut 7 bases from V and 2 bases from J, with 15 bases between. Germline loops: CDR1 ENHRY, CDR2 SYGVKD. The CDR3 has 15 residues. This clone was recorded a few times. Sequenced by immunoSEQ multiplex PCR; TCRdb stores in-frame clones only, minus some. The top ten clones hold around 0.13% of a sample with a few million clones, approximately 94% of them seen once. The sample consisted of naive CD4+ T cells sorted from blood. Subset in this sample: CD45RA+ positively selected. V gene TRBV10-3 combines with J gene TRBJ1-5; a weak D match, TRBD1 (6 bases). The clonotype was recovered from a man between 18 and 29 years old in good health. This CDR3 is CAIKASGVGNQPQHF. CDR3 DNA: TGTGCCATCAAGGCGTCAGGGGTGGGCAATCAGCCCCAGCATTTT.